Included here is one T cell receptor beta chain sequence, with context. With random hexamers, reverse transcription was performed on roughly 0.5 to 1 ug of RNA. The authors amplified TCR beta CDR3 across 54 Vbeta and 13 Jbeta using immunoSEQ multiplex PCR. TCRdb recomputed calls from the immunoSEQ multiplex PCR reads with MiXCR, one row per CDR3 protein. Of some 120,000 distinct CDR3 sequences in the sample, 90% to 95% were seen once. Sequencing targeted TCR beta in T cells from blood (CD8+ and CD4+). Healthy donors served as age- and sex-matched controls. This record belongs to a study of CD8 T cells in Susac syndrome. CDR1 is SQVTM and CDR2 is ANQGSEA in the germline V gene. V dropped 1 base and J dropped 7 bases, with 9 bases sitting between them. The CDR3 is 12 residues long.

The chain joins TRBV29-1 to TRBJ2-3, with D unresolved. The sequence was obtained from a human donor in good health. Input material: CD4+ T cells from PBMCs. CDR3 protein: CSVEANPNTQYF. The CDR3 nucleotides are TGCAGCGTTGAAGCCAACCCGAATACGCAGTATTTT.